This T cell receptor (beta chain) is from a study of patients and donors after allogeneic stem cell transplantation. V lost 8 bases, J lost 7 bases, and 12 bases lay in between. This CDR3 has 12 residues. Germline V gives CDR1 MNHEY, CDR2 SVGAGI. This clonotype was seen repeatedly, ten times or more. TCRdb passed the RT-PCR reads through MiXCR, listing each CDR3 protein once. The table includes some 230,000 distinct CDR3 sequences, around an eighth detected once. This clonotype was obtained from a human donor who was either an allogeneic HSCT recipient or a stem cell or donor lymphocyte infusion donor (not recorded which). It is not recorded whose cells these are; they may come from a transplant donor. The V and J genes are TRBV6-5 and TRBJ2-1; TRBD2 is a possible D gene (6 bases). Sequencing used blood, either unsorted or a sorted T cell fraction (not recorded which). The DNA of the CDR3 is TGTGCCAGCGGTACTGGGGGGAATGAGCAGTTCTTC. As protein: CASGTGGNEQFF.